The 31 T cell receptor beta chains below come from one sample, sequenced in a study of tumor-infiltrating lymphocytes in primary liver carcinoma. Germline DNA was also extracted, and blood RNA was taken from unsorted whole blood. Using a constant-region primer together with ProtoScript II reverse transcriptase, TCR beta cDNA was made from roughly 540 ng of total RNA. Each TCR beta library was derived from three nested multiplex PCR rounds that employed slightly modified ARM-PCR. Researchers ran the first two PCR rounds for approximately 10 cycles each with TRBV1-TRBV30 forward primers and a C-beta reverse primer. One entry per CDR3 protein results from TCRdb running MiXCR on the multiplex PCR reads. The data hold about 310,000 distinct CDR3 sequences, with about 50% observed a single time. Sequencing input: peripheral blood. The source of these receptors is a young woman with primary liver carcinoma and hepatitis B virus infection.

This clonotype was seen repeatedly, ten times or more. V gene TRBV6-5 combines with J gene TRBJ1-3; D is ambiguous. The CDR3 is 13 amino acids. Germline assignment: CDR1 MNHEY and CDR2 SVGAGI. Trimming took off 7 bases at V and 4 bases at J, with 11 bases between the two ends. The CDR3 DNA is TGTGCCAGCACCGTCGGGAGCGGAAACACCATATATTTT. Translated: CASTVGSGNTIYF.

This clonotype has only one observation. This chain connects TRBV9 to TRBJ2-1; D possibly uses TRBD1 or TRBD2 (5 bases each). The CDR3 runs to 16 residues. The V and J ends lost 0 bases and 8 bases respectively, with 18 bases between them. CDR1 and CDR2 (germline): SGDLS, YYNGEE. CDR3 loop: CASSVVAWDLRHEQFF. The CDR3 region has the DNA TGTGCCAGCAGCGTAGTTGCGTGGGACCTGAGGCATGAGCAGTTCTTC.

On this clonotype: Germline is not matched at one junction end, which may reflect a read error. The CDR3 protein is CASSIGAYEQHF. CDR3 sequence (DNA): TGTGCCAGCAGCATAGGGGCCTACGAGCAGCACTTC. V gene TRBV11-3 combines with J gene TRBJ2-7; D possibly corresponds to TRBD1 (5 bases). Germline V CDR1 and CDR2: SGHNT, YENEEA. The CDR3 contains 12 residues.

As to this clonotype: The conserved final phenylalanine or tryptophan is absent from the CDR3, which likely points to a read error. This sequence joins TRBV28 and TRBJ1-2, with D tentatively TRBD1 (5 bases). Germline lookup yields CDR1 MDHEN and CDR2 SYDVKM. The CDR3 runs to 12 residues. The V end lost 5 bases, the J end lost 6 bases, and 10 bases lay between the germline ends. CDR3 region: CASSPRRDGYTL. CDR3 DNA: TGTGCCAGCAGTCCCCGCAGGGATGGCTACACCTTA.

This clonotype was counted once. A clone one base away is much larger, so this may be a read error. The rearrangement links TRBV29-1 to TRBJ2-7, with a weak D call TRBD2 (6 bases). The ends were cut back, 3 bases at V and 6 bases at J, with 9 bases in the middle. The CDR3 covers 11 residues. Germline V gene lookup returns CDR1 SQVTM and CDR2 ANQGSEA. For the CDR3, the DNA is TGCAGCGTTGATGGAGGGGTCGAGCAGTACTTC. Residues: CSVDGGVEQYF.

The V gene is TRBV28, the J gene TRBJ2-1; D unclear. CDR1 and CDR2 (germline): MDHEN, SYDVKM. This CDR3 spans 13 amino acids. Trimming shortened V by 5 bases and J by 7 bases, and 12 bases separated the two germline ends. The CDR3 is CASSRRLRNEQFF. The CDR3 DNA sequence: TGTGCCAGCAGTAGAAGATTGAGGAATGAGCAGTTCTTC.

CDR3 nucleotides: TGTGCCAGCAGCTCCGACTCGTTAGCCAAAAACATTCAGTACTTC. It yields the protein CASSSDSLAKNIQYF. The chain uses TRBV5-4 and TRBJ2-4, with D unresolved. V was pared by 3 bases and J by 0 bases, with 10 bases between. Looked up from germline, CDR1 is SGHNT and CDR2 is YYREEE (reference sequence). The CDR3 is 15 residues long.

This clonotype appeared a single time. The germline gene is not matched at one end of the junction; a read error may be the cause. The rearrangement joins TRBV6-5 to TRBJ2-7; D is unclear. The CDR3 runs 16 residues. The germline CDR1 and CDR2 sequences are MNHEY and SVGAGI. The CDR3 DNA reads TGTGCCAGCAGTCGCCTAGGGTCCCTAAGCTCCTACGAGCGGTACTTC. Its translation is CASSRLGSLSSYERYF.

The CDR3 DNA sequence: TGCAGCGTTGTGCGGTCGAACACCGGGGAGCTGTTTTTT. This sequence encodes CSVVRSNTGELFF. The chain uses TRBV29-1 and TRBJ2-2; unclear D gene. Germline values: CDR1 SQVTM, CDR2 ANQGSEA. V lost 4 bases and J 0 bases, leaving 6 bases between the germline ends. This CDR3 region has 13 residues.

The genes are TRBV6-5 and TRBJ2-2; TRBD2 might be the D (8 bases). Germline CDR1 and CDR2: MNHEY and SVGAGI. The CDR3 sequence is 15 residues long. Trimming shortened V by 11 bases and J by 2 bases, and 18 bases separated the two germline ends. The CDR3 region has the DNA TGTGCCGCCGGGAGGGGGCAAAGTAACACCGGGGAGCTGTTTTTT. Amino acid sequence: CAAGRGQSNTGELFF.

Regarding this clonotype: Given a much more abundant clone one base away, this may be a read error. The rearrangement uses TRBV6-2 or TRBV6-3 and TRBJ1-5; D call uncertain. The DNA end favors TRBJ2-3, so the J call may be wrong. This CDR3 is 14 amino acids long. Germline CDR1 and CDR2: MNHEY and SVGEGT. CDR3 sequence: CASSTDGFNQPQYF. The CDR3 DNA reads TGTGCCAGCAGTACGGACGGGTTCAATCAGCCCCAGTATTTT.

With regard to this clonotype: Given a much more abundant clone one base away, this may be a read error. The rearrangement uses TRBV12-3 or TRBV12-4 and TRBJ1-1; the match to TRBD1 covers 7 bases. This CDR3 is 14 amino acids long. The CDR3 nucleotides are TGTGCCAGCAGTCCCCGACAGGGAAGGCCTGAAGCTCTCTTT. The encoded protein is CASSPRQGRPEALF.

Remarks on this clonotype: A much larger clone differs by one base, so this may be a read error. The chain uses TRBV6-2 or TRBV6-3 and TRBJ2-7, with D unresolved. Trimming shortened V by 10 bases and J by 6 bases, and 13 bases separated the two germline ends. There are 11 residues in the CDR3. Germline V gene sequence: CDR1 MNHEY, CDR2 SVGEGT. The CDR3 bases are TGTGCCATCAGCTTCGCTTTCGAGCAGTACTTC. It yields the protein CAISFAFEQYF.

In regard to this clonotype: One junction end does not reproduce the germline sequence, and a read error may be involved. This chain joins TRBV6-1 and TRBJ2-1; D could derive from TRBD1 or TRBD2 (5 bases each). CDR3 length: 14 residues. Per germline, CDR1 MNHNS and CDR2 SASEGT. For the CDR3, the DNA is TGTGTCAGCGGCCGGGACCGAAACTACAATGAGCAGTTCTTC. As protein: CVSGRDRNYNEQFF.

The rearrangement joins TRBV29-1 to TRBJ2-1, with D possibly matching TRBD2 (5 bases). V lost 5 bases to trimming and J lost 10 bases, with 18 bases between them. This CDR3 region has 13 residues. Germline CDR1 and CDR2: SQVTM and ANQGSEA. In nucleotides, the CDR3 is TGCAGCGTTACTAGAGGGATTTTGAGGGAGCAGTTCTTC. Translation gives CSVTRGILREQFF.

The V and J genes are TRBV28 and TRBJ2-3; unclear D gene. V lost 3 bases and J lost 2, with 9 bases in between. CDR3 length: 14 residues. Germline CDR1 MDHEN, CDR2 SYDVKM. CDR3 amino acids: CASSLNFTTDTQYF. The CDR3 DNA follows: TGTGCCAGCAGTTTGAACTTTACCACAGATACGCAGTATTTT.

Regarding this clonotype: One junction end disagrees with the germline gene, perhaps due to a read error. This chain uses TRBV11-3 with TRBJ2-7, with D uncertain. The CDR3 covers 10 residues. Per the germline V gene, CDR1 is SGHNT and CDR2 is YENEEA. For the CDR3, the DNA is TGTGCCAGCACCGACCACGAGCAGTATTTC. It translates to CASTDHEQYF.

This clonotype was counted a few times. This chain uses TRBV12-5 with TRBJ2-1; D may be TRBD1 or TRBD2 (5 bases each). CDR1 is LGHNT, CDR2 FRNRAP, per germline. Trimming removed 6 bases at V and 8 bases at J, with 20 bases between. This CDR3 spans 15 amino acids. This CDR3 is CASGYGTGVGDEQFF. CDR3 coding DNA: TGTGCTAGTGGCTATGGGACCGGGGTTGGGGATGAGCAGTTCTTC.

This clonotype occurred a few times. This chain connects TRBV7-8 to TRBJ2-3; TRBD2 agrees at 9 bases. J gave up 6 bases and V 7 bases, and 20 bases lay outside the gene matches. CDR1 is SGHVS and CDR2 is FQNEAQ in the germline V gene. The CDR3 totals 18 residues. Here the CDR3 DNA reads TGTGCCAGCACCCCCAGGAGGGGACTAGCCTTAAAGGGGGATACGCAGTATTTT. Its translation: CASTPRRGLALKGDTQYF.

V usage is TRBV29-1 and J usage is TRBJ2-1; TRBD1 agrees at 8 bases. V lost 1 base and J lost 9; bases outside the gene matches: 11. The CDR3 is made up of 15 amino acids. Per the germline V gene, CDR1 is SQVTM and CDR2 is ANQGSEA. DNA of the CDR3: TGCAGCGTTGAAGTCACGGGACAGGCCGGTGGTGAGCAGTTCTTC. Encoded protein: CSVEVTGQAGGEQFF.

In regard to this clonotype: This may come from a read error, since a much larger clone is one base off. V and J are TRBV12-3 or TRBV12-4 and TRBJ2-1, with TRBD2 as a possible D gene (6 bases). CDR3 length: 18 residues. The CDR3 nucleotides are TGTGCCAGCAGTTCCCGGGACTTCTCCCAAAGGACCTACGATGAGCAGTTCTTC. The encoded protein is CASSSRDFSQRTYDEQFF.

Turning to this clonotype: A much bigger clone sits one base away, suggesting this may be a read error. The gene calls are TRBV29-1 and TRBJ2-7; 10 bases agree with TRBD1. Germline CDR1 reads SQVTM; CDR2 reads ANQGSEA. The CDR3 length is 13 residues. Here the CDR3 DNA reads TGCAGCGTCACCGGGACAGGGGCGGGGGAGCAGTGCTTC. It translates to CSVTGTGAGEQCF.

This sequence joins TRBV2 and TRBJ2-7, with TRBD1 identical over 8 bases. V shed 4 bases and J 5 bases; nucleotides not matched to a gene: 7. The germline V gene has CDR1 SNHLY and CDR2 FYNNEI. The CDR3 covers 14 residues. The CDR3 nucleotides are TGTGCCAGCAGTGCGGACAGGGACGGCCACGAGCAGTACTTC. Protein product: CASSADRDGHEQYF.

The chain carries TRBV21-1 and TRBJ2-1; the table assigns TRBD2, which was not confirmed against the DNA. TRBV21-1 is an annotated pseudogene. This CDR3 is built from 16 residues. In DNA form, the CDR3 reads TGTACCAGCAGCAAATTTGAGCGGGAGGGCTACAATGAGCAGTTCTTC. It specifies CTSSKFEREGYNEQFF.

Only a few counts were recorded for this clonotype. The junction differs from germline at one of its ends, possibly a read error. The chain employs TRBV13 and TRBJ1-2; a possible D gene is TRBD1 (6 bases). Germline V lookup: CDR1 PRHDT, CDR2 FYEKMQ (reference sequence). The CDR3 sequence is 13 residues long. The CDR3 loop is CTSSLHGGRGYTF. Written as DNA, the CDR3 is TGTACCAGCAGTCTCCACGGGGGCAGGGGCTACACCTTC.

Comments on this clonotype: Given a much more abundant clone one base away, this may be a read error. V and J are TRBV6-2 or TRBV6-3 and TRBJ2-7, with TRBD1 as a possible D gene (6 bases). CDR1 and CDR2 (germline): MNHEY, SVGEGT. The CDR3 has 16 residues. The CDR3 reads CAGSRRLLKDSNEQYF. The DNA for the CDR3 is TGTGCCGGCAGCCGACGCCTCCTGAAGGACAGCAACGAGCAGTACTTC.

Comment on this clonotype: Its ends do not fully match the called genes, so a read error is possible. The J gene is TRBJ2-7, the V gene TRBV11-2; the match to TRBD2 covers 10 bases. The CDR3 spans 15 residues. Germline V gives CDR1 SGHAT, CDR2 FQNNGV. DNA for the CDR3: TGTGCCAGCAGCCGCGCCGGGACTAGCGAATACGAGGAGTACTTC. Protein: CASSRAGTSEYEEYF.

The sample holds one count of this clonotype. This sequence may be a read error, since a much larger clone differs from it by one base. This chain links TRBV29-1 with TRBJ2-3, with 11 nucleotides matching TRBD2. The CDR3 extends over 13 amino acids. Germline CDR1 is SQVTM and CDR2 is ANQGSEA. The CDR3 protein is CNVVLAGGNTQYF. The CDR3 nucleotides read TGCAACGTTGTATTAGCGGGGGGGAATACGCAGTATTTT.

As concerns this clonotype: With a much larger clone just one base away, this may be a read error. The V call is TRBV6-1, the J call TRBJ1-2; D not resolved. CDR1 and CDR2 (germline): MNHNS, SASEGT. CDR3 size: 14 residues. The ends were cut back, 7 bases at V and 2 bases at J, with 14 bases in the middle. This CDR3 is CASKRHALNYGYTF. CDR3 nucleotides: TGTGCCAGCAAAAGACACGCGTTGAACTATGGCTACACCTTC.

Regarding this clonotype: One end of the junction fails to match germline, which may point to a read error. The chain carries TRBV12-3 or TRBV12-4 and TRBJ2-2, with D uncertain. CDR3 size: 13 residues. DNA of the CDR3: TGTGCCAGCAGACCCTCGAACACCGAGGAGCTGTTTTTT. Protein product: CASRPSNTEELFF.

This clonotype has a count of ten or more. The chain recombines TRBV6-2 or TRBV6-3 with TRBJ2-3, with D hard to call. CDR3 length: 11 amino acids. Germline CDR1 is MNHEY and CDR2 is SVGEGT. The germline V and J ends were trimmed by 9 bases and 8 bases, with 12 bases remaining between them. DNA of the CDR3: TGTGCCAGTACCCTAAAGGGTACGCAGTATTTT. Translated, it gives CASTLKGTQYF.